One and the same sample provided the 31 T cell receptor beta chains below, sequenced in a study of CD8 T cells in Susac syndrome. Random hexamers were used to reverse transcribe roughly 0.45 to 1 ug of RNA. TCRdb reanalysed the immunoSEQ multiplex PCR reads using MiXCR and keeps one entry per CDR3 protein. This sample has 300,000 to 350,000 distinct CDR3 sequences, with about 91% found just once. Sequencing was performed on CD4+ T cells from PBMCs. These receptors were taken from a human donor with multiple sclerosis.

J is TRBJ2-7 and V is TRBV11-2; 10 nucleotides line up with TRBD1. Unmatched junction bases numbered 5, after V lost 3 bases and J lost 3 bases. CDR1 is SGHAT and CDR2 is FQNNGV in the germline V gene. The CDR3 sequence is 15 residues long. In DNA, the CDR3 is TGTGCCAGCAGCTTTGGGACAGGGGCGGTCTACGAGCAGTACTTC. This sequence encodes CASSFGTGAVYEQYF.

This chain joins TRBV20-1 and TRBJ2-7, with TRBD2 identical over 12 bases. V was clipped by 3 bases and J by 6 bases; unmatched bases: 9. This CDR3 contains 15 residues. Germline V gene data show CDR1 as DFQATT and CDR2 as SNEGSKA (reference sequence). The CDR3 sequence is CSASSASGRAVEQYF. In DNA, the CDR3 is TGCAGTGCTAGCTCGGCTAGCGGGAGGGCCGTCGAGCAGTACTTC.

This chain joins TRBV5-1 and TRBJ1-2; 9 nucleotides line up with TRBD1. V lost 2 bases, J lost 9 bases, and 11 bases stayed unmatched. CDR1 SGHRS and CDR2 YFSETQ come from the germline V gene. This CDR3 has 15 amino acids. In nucleotides, the CDR3 is TGCGCCAGCAGCTTACGGACCGGGACAGGGTTAAGCTACACCTTC. Translating gives CASSLRTGTGLSYTF.

This clonotype was counted between two and nine times. The chain links TRBV29-1 to TRBJ2-4, with D hard to call. Germline values: CDR1 SQVTM, CDR2 ANQGSEA. The CDR3 spans 12 residues. V lost 4 bases and J lost 6, with 10 bases in between. The CDR3 spells CSVVTAGNIQYF. CDR3 sequence (DNA): TGCAGCGTTGTCACGGCCGGAAACATTCAGTACTTC.

V gene TRBV3-1 combines with J gene TRBJ2-2, with D hard to call. This CDR3 contains 14 residues. The V gene's germline CDR1 is LGHDT and CDR2 YNNKEL (reference sequence). The germline V and J ends were trimmed by 7 bases and 2 bases, with 11 bases remaining between them. The CDR3 here is CASTRLGNTGELFF. The CDR3, as DNA: TGTGCCAGCACAAGGTTAGGAAACACCGGGGAGCTGTTTTTT.

The chain joins TRBV10-3 to TRBJ1-2; D not certain. The germline V and J ends were trimmed by 5 bases and 3 bases, with 16 bases remaining between them. Germline CDR1 reads ENHRY; CDR2 reads SYGVKD. The CDR3 spans 15 residues. As DNA, the CDR3 is TGTGCCATCAGTCGAGCTGGGGAGGCTGACTATGGCTACACCTTC. This encodes CAISRAGEADYGYTF.

The chain links TRBV20-1 to TRBJ2-2; D might be TRBD2 (6 bases). V gave up 3 bases and J gave up 6 bases, with 11 bases separating them. Germline loops: CDR1 DFQATT, CDR2 SNEGSKA (reference sequence). CDR3 length: 13 amino acids. CDR3 nucleotides: TGCAGTGCTAGGTCCATAGCGGCCGGGGAGCTGTTTTTT. This encodes CSARSIAAGELFF.

This clonotype has only one observation. The V call is TRBV12-3 or TRBV12-4, the J call TRBJ2-2; perhaps TRBD2 as D (6 bases). The CDR3 is 15 amino acids. The germline V and J ends were trimmed by 0 bases and 3 bases, with 8 bases remaining between them. The CDR3 DNA reads TGTGCCAGCAGTTTAGCAGGGGAGGACACCGGGGAGCTGTTTTTT. Translating gives CASSLAGEDTGELFF.

The chain has TRBV29-1 and TRBJ1-1, with D perhaps TRBD1 (5 bases). The V and J ends lost 3 bases and 7 bases respectively, with 12 bases between them. This CDR3 has 12 amino acids. In germline, CDR1 is SQVTM, CDR2 ANQGSEA. The CDR3 is CSVDRTGYEAFF. The CDR3 DNA is TGCAGCGTTGACCGCACAGGTTATGAAGCTTTCTTT.

This chain joins TRBV3-1 and TRBJ2-5, with no clear D. The V end lost 1 base, the J end lost 5 bases, and 11 bases lay between the germline ends. CDR3 size: 14 residues. In germline, CDR1 is LGHDT, CDR2 YNNKEL (reference sequence). The CDR3, as DNA: TGTGCCAGCAGCCAAGTCGGTGGAATGGAGACCCAGTACTTC. Its translation is CASSQVGGMETQYF.

The chain employs TRBV20-1 and TRBJ2-4, with D possibly TRBD2 on 6 matching bases. V lost 3 bases, J lost 6 bases, and 9 bases lay in between. The CDR3 runs 12 residues. The germline gives CDR1 DFQATT, CDR2 SNEGSKA (reference sequence). The CDR3 DNA follows: TGCAGTGCTAGGGAGGGTGGAAACATTCAGTACTTC. Residues: CSAREGGNIQYF.

The CDR3 protein is CASSIFAGETEAFF. The CDR3 nucleotides are TGTGCCAGTAGTATCTTCGCAGGGGAAACTGAAGCTTTCTTT. The chain is built from TRBV19 and TRBJ1-1, with D possibly TRBD1 on 6 matching bases. Trimming left V 3 bases short and J 5 bases short, with 13 bases between. This CDR3 comprises 14 residues. CDR1 is LNHDA and CDR2 is SQIVND in the germline V gene (reference sequence). Drawing the rest from reference TRBV19 and TRBJ1-1, the complete variable domain is DGGITQSPKYLFRKEGQNVTLSCEQNLNHDAMYWYRQDPGQGLRLIYYSQIVNDFQKGDIAEGYSVSREKKESFPLTVTSAQKNPTAFYLCASSIFAGETEAFFGQGTRLTVV.

The CDR3 nucleotides are TGTGCCAGCAGTCGTACCGGGACAGGGGGCAATGAGCAGTTCTTC. It translates to CASSRTGTGGNEQFF. V is TRBV6-5 and J is TRBJ2-1; TRBD1 matches at 11 bases. CDR3 length equals 15 residues. The ends lost 5 bases at V and 6 bases at J; junction bases unmatched: 6. The germline CDR1 and CDR2 sequences are MNHEY and SVGAGI.

This clonotype appeared a few times. The chain joins TRBV7-9 to TRBJ1-4; no firm D call. The V end lost 5 bases, the J end lost 8 bases, and 9 bases lay between the germline ends. The CDR3 length is 12 residues. Germline values: CDR1 SEHNR, CDR2 FQNEAQ (reference sequence). As DNA, the CDR3 is TGTGCCAGCAGCCCCTTGGGAGAAAAACTGTTTTTT. It is translated as CASSPLGEKLFF.

The chain is built from TRBV7-3 and TRBJ2-2; TRBD2 matches at 15 bases. The CDR3 totals 20 residues. Germline V gene lookup returns CDR1 SGHTA and CDR2 FQGTGA. The J segment lost 2 bases and the V segment lost 1 base, leaving 8 bases of the junction unmatched. The DNA for the CDR3 is TGTGCCAGCAGCTTAATGCGGACTAGCGGGAGGGCCCTTAACACCGGGGAGCTGTTTTTT. Protein sequence: CASSLMRTSGRALNTGELFF. Full variable domain (missing parts from reference TRBV7-3 and TRBJ2-2): GAGVSQTPSNKVTEKGKYVELRCDPISGHTALYWYRQSLGQGPEFLIYFQGTGAADDSGLPNDRFFAVRPEGSVSTLKIQRTERGDSAVYLCASSLMRTSGRALNTGELFFGEGSRLTVL.

DNA of the CDR3: TGTGCCAGCAGTTCAGAGGGGAAAAATCAGCCCCAGCATTTT. It is translated as CASSSEGKNQPQHF. The chain couples TRBV12-3 or TRBV12-4 to TRBJ1-5; D perhaps matches TRBD1 (5 bases). Trimming removed 4 bases at V and 4 bases at J, with 11 bases between. The CDR3 has 14 amino acids.

The table lists this clonotype with a count of one. The chain joins TRBV5-5 to TRBJ1-4, with D unresolved. CDR1 SGHKS and CDR2 YYEKEE come from the germline V gene (reference sequence). The CDR3 totals 14 residues. V lost 4 bases to trimming and J lost 8 bases, with 15 bases between them. The CDR3: CASSGQWGDEKLFF. The CDR3 DNA reads as TGTGCCAGCAGCGGCCAGTGGGGTGACGAAAAACTGTTTTTT.

The V call is TRBV24-1, the J call TRBJ1-5, with D possibly TRBD1 on 6 matching bases. With 4 bases removed from V and 3 bases from J, the gap between germline ends came to 9 bases. CDR3 length: 14 amino acids. Per the germline V gene, CDR1 is KGHDR and CDR2 is SFDVKD. This chain's CDR3 is CATSEAGANQPQHF. Here the CDR3 DNA reads TGTGCCACCAGTGAGGCAGGGGCCAATCAGCCCCAGCATTTT.

This clonotype showed up just once. The CDR3 DNA is TGCAGTGCTAGAGCCCCAAGACAGAATGTGAACTATGGCTACACCTTC. It yields the protein CSARAPRQNVNYGYTF. V and J are TRBV20-1 and TRBJ1-2, with D perhaps matching TRBD1 (5 bases). Trimming took 1 base from V and 2 from J, leaving 17 bases between them. The CDR3 spans 16 residues. Germline lookup yields CDR1 DFQATT and CDR2 SNEGSKA (reference sequence).

J is TRBJ2-2 and V is TRBV2; 9 bases map to TRBD2. The CDR3 sequence is 14 residues long. Trimming took 3 bases from V and 6 from J; bases not matched to a gene: 2. Germline CDR1 reads SNHLY; CDR2 reads FYNNEI. The CDR3 nucleotides are TGTGCCAGCAGTGAGGGACTAGCCGCCGGGGAGCTGTTTTTT. Protein sequence: CASSEGLAAGELFF. Full variable domain (rest looked up from reference TRBV2 and TRBJ2-2): EPEVTQTPSHQVTQMGQEVILRCVPISNHLYFYWYRQILGQKVEFLVSFYNNEISEKSEIFDDQFSVERPDGSNFTLKIRSTKLEDSAMYFCASSEGLAAGELFFGEGSRLTVL.

This clonotype was picked up a small number of times. This rearrangement joins TRBV5-4 to TRBJ2-5; 7 nucleotides agree with TRBD2. Germline CDR1 reads SGHNT; CDR2 reads YYREEE (reference sequence). V lost 3 bases to trimming and J lost 3 bases; unmatched junction nucleotides: 11. The CDR3 spans 16 residues. The CDR3 sequence: CASSSPRLAGEETQYF. CDR3 DNA: TGTGCCAGCAGCTCTCCTCGACTAGCCGGGGAAGAGACCCAGTACTTC.

The rearrangement uses TRBV12-5 and TRBJ2-5; 7 bases are shared with TRBD1. The junction had 4 bases not matched to a gene; V was cut back by 5 bases and J by 4 bases. The CDR3 is 13 amino acids. Looked up from germline, CDR1 is LGHNT and CDR2 is FRNRAP. Written as DNA, the CDR3 is TGTGCTAGTGGTCTGGGACAGTTAGAGACCCAGTACTTC. Encoded protein: CASGLGQLETQYF.

The chain has TRBV5-1 and TRBJ2-2, with 7 bases fitting TRBD1. Per the germline V gene, CDR1 is SGHRS and CDR2 is YFSETQ. The CDR3 extends over 17 amino acids. After removal of 0 bases from V and 5 bases from J, the junction contained 10 bases not matched to a gene. CDR3 protein: CASSLVFVTGNTGELFF. The CDR3 nucleotides read TGCGCCAGCAGCTTGGTTTTCGTGACAGGGAATACCGGGGAGCTGTTTTTT.

The gene calls are TRBV5-4 and TRBJ1-1; D is uncertain. Trimming took 4 bases from V and 4 from J, leaving 14 bases between them. The CDR3 contains 14 residues. CDR1 is SGHNT and CDR2 is YYREEE in the germline V gene (reference sequence). The CDR3 loop is CASSALEGGTEAFF. As DNA, the CDR3 is TGTGCCAGCAGCGCCCTTGAGGGCGGCACTGAAGCTTTCTTT.

The V gene is TRBV3-1, the J gene TRBJ1-1, with 9 bases identical to TRBD1. V was pared by 0 bases and J by 1 base, with 6 bases of the junction left unmatched. Germline CDR1 is LGHDT and CDR2 is YNNKEL (reference sequence). The CDR3 has 17 amino acids. Written as DNA, the CDR3 is TGTGCCAGCAGCCAAGAGCGGTGGGGACAGGGGAACACTGAAGCTTTCTTT. Its translation: CASSQERWGQGNTEAFF.

The V and J genes are TRBV21-1 and TRBJ1-1; the table's D gene call, TRBD1, was not cross checked with the DNA. TRBV21-1 is noted as a pseudogene. The CDR3 runs to 17 residues. The CDR3 sequence is CASSKVEGQGLNTEAFF. As DNA, the CDR3 is TGTGCCAGCAGCAAAGTGGAAGGGCAGGGTTTGAACACTGAAGCTTTCTTT.

This chain connects TRBV19 to TRBJ2-5, with D unresolved. CDR3 length: 12 residues. CDR1 and CDR2 (germline): LNHDA, SQIVND (reference sequence). V lost 5 bases to trimming and J lost 3 bases, with 7 bases between them. The CDR3 nucleotides are TGTGCCAGTAGTCGGAGTGAAGAGACCCAGTACTTC. Amino acid sequence: CASSRSEETQYF.

This chain links TRBV5-1 with TRBJ1-4; the match to TRBD1 covers 9 bases. V shed 5 bases, J shed 8 bases, and the junction held 7 bases outside the gene matches. In germline, CDR1 is SGHRS, CDR2 YFSETQ. CDR3 length: 14 residues. CDR3 protein: CASSHRGPGEKLFF. The CDR3 DNA reads TGCGCCAGCAGTCACAGGGGGCCGGGAGAAAAACTGTTTTTT.

The chain couples TRBV18 to TRBJ1-2, with no clear D. The germline V gene encodes CDR1 KGHSH and CDR2 LQKENI. This CDR3 has 15 amino acids. Trimming stripped 3 bases from V and 4 bases from J, with 15 bases between. The DNA of the CDR3 is TGTGCCAGCTCACCCAACTCACGGGTCCTCTATGGCTACACCTTC. Residues: CASSPNSRVLYGYTF.

The chain carries TRBV7-2 and TRBJ2-3; 8 bases match TRBD2. Trimming at V came to 3 bases and at J to 11 bases, leaving 13 bases not matched to a gene. The CDR3 is made up of 15 amino acids. The germline gives CDR1 SGHTA, CDR2 FQGNSA. In DNA form, the CDR3 reads TGTGCCAGCAGCTTGGAAGGACTAGCATTTGATCGGCAGTATTTT. Translation: CASSLEGLAFDRQYF.

This chain connects TRBV12-3 or TRBV12-4 to TRBJ1-1; no clear D. Deletions cut 0 bases from V and 6 bases from J, with 8 bases between. This CDR3 region has 13 residues. The CDR3 region is CASSLAQHAEAFF. The CDR3 nucleotides read TGTGCCAGCAGTTTAGCGCAACACGCTGAAGCTTTCTTT.